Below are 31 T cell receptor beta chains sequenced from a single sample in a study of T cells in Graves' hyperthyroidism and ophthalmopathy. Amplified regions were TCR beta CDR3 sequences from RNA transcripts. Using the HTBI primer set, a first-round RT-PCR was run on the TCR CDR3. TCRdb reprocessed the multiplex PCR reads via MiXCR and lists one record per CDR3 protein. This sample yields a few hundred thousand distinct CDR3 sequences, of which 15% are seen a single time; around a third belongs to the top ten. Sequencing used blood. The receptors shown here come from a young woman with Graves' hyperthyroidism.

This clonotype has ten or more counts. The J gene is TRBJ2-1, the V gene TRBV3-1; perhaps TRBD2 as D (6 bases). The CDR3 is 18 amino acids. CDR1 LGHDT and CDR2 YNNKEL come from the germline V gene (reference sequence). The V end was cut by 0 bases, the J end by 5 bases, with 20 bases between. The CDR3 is CASSQDLLHRDWDNEQFF. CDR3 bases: TGTGCCAGCAGCCAAGATCTCCTACACCGGGACTGGGACAATGAGCAGTTCTTC.

The CDR3 reads CASQGSGDTDTQYF. The CDR3 DNA sequence: TGTGCCAGCCAAGGCAGCGGGGATACAGATACGCAGTATTTT. The chain carries TRBV19 and TRBJ2-3; 7 bases align to TRBD2. Germline CDR1 and CDR2: LNHDA and SQIVND (reference sequence). CDR3 size: 14 residues. Trimming at V came to 9 bases and at J to 3 bases, leaving 9 bases not matched to a gene.

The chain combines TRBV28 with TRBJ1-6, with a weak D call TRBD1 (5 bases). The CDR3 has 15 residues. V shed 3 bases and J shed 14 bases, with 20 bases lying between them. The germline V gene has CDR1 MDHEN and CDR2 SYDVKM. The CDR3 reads CASSFIGTFIQALHF. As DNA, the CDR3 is TGTGCCAGCAGTTTTATCGGGACGTTCATTCAGGCCCTCCACTTT. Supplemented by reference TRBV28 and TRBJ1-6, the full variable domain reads DVKVTQSSRYLVKRTGEKVFLECVQDMDHENMFWYRQDPGLGLRLIYFSYDVKMKEKGDIPEGYSVSREKKERFSLILESASTNQTSMYLCASSFIGTFIQALHFGNGTRLTVT.

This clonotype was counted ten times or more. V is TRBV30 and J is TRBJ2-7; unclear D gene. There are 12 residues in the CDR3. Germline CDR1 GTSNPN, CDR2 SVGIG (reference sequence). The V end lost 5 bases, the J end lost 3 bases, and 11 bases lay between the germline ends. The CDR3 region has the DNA TGTGCCTGGGGGCAGGCCGACTACGAGCAGTACTTC. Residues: CAWGQADYEQYF.

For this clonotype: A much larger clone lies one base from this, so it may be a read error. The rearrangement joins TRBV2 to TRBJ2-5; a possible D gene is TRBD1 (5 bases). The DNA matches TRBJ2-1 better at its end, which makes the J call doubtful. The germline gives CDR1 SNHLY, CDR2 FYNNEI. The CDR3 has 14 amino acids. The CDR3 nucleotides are TGTGCCAGCAGTGAATCTGGCAGGGAAGAGACCCAGTTCTTC. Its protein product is CASSESGREETQFF.

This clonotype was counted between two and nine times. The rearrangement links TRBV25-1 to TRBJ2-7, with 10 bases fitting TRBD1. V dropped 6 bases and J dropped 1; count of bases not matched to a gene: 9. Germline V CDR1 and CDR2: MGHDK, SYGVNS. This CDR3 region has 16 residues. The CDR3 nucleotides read TGTGCCAGCAGGGGGGGGCCGGGACAGGGGTCCTACGAGCAGTACTTC. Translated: CASRGGPGQGSYEQYF.

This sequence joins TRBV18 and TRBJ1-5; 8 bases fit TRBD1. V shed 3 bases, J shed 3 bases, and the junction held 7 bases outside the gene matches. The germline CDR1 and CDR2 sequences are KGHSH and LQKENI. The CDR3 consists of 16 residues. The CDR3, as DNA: TGTGCCAGCTCACCCAGAGGGGACAGGATCAATCAGCCCCAGCATTTT. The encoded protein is CASSPRGDRINQPQHF. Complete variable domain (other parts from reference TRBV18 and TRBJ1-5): NAGVMQNPRHLVRRRGQEARLRCSPMKGHSHVYWYRQLPEEGLKFMVYLQKENIIDESGMPKERFSAEFPKEGPSILRIQQVVRGDSAAYFCASSPRGDRINQPQHFGDGTRLSIL.

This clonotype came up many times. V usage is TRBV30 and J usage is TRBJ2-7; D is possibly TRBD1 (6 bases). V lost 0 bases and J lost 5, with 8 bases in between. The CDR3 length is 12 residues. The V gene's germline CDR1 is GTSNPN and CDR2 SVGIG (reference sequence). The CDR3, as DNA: TGTGCCTGGAGTGTATCAGGGGACGAGCAGTACTTC. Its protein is CAWSVSGDEQYF. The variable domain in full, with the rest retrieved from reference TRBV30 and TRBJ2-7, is SQTIHQWPATLVQPVGSPLSLECTVEGTSNPNLYWYRQAAGRGLQLLFYSVGIGQISSEVPQNLSASRPQDRQFILSSKKLLLSDSGFYLCAWSVSGDEQYFGPGTRLTVT.

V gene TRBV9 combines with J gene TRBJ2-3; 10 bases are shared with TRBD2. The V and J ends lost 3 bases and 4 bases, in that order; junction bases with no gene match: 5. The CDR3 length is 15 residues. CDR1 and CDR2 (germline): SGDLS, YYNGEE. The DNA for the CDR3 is TGTGCCAGCAGCGAGCGGGAGGGTTACTCAGATACGCAGTATTTT. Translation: CASSEREGYSDTQYF.

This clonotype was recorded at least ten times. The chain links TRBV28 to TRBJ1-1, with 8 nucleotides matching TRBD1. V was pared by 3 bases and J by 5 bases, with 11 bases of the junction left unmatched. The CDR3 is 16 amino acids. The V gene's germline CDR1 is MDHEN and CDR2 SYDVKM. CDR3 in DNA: TGTGCCAGCAGTTTGGCCAGGACAGGGTTGAGGACTGAAGCTTTCTTT. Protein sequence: CASSLARTGLRTEAFF.

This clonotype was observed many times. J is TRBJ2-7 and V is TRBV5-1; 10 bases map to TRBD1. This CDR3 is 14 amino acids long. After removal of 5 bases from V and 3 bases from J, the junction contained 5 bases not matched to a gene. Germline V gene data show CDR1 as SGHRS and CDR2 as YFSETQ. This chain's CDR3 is CASRKGQGSYEQYF. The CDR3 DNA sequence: TGCGCCAGCAGGAAGGGACAGGGGAGCTACGAGCAGTACTTC.

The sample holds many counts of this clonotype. In DNA, the CDR3 is TGTGCCAGCAGTTTTGGGCAGGGTCCCTACAATGAGCAGTTCTTC. Its translation: CASSFGQGPYNEQFF. The chain couples TRBV28 to TRBJ2-1; D perhaps matches TRBD1 (5 bases). This CDR3 comprises 15 residues. CDR1 and CDR2 (germline): MDHEN, SYDVKM. Trimming took 3 bases from V and 2 from J, leaving 11 bases between them.

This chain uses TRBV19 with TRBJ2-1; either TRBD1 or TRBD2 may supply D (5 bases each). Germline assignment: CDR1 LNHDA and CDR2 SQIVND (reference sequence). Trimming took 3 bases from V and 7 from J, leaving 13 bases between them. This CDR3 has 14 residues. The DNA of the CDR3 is TGTGCCAGTAGTATCACGGGGCTAGGAAATGAGCAGTTCTTC. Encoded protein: CASSITGLGNEQFF. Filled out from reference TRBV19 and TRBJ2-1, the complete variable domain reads DGGITQSPKYLFRKEGQNVTLSCEQNLNHDAMYWYRQDPGQGLRLIYYSQIVNDFQKGDIAEGYSVSREKKESFPLTVTSAQKNPTAFYLCASSITGLGNEQFFGPGTRLTVL.

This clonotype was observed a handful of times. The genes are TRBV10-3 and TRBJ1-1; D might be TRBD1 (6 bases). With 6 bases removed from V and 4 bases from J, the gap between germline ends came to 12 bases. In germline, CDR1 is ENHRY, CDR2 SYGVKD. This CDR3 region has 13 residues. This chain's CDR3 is CAISTGLGTEAFF. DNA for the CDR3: TGTGCCATCAGCACAGGGCTGGGCACTGAAGCTTTCTTT.

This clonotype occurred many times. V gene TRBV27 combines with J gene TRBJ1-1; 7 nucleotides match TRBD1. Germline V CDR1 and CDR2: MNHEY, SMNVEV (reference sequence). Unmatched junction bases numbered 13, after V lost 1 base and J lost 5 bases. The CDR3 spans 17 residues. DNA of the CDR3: TGTGCCAGCAGTTTATACCCACTAACAGGGGAGGGGACTGAAGCTTTCTTT. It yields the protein CASSLYPLTGEGTEAFF.

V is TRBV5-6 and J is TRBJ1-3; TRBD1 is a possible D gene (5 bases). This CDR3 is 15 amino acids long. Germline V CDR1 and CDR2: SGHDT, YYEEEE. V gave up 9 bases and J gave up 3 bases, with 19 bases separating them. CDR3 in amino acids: CAIPPRGGSGNTIYF. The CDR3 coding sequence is TGTGCCATCCCGCCTCGGGGGGGAAGTGGAAACACCATATATTTT.

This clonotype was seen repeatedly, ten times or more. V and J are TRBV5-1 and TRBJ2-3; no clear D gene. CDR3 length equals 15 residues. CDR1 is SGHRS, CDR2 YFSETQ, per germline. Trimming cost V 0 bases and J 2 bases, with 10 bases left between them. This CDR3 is CASSLEGLTTDTQYF. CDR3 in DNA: TGCGCCAGCAGCTTGGAGGGTCTCACCACAGATACGCAGTATTTT. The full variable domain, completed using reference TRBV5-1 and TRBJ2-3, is KAGVTQTPRYLIKTRGQQVTLSCSPISGHRSVSWYQQTPGQGLQFLFEYFSETQRNKGNFPGRFSGRQFSNSRSEMNVSTLELGDSALYLCASSLEGLTTDTQYFGPGTRLTVL.

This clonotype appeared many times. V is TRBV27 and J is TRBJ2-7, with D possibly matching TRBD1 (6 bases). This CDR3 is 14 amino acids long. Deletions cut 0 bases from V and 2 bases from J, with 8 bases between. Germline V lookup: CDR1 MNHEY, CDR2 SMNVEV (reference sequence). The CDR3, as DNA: TGTGCCAGCAGTTTATCGAAGGGGGCCTACGAGCAGTACTTC. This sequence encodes CASSLSKGAYEQYF.

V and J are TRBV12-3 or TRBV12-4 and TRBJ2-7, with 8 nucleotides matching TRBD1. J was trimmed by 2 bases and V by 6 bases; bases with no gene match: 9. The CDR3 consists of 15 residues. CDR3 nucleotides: TGTGCCAGCAGCCTCAAGGGACAGGTGACCTACGAGCAGTACTTC. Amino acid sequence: CASSLKGQVTYEQYF.

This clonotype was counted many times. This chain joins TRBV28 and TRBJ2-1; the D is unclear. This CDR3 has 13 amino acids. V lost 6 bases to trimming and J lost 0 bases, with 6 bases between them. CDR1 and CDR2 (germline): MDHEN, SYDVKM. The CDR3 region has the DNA TGTGCCAGCAGCTTAAACTCCTACAATGAGCAGTTCTTC. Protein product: CASSLNSYNEQFF.

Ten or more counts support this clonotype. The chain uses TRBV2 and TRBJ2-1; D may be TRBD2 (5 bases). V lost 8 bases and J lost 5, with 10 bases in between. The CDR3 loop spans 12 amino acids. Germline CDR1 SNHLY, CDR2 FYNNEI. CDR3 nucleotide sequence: TGTGCCAGCTTACCGGGGAACAATGAGCAGTTCTTC. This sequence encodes CASLPGNNEQFF.

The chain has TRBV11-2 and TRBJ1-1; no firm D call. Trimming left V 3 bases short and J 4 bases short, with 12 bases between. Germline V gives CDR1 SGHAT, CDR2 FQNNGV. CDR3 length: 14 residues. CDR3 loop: CASSFPTRSTEAFF. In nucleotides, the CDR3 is TGTGCCAGCAGCTTCCCAACCCGGAGCACTGAAGCTTTCTTT. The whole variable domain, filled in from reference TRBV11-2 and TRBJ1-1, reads EAGVAQSPRYKIIEKRQSVAFWCNPISGHATLYWYQQILGQGPKLLIQFQNNGVVDDSQLPKDRFSAERLKGVDSTLKIQPAKLEDSAVYLCASSFPTRSTEAFFGQGTRLTVV.

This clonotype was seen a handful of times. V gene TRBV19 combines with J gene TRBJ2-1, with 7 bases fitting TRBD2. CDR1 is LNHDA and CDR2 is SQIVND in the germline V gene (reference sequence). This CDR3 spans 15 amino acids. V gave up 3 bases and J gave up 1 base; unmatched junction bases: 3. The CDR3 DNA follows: TGTGCCAGTAGTATGCGGGAGTTATCCTACAATGAGCAGTTCTTC. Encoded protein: CASSMRELSYNEQFF.

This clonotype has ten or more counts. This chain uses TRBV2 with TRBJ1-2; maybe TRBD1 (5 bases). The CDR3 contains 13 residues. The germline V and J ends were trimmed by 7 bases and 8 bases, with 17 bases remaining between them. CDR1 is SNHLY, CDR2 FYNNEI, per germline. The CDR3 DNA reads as TGTGCCAGCAATTTCCTACAGGAAGGCGGCTACACCTTC. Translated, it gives CASNFLQEGGYTF.

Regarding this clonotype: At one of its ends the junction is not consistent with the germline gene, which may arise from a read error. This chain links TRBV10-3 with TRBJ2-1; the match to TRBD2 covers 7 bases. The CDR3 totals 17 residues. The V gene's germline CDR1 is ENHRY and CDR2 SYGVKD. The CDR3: CAISESRRESSCNEQFF. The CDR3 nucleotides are TGTGCCATCAGTGAGTCCCGGCGGGAGAGCTCCTGCAATGAGCAGTTCTTC.

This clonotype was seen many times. CDR3 DNA: TGTGCCATCGCCAAGGGCAGCAATCAGCCCCAGCATTTT. As protein: CAIAKGSNQPQHF. The chain links TRBV10-3 to TRBJ1-5; D is unresolved. V was pared by 8 bases and J by 1 base, with 9 bases between. The V gene's germline CDR1 is ENHRY and CDR2 SYGVKD. The CDR3 contains 13 residues.

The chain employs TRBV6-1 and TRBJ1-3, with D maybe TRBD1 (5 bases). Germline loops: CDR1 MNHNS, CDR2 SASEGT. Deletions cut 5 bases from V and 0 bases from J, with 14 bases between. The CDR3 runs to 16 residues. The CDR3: CASSSRQLSSGNTIYF. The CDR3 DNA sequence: TGTGCCAGCAGTTCCCGACAGTTAAGCTCTGGAAACACCATATATTTT.

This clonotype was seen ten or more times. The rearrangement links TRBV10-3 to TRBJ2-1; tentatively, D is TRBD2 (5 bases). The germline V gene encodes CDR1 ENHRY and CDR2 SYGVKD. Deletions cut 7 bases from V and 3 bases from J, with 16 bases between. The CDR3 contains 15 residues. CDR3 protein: CAINTREGLYNEQFF. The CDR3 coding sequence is TGTGCCATCAATACCCGAGAGGGCCTCTACAATGAGCAGTTCTTC.

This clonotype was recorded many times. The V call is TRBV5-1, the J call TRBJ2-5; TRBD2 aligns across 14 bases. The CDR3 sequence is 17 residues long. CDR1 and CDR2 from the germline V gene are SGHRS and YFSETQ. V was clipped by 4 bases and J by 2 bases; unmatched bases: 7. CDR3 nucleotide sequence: TGCGCCAGCAGCCCCGGACTAGCGGGAGGAGGACAAGAGACCCAGTACTTC. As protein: CASSPGLAGGGQETQYF. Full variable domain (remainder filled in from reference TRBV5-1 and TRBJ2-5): KAGVTQTPRYLIKTRGQQVTLSCSPISGHRSVSWYQQTPGQGLQFLFEYFSETQRNKGNFPGRFSGRQFSNSRSEMNVSTLELGDSALYLCASSPGLAGGGQETQYFGPGTRLLVL.

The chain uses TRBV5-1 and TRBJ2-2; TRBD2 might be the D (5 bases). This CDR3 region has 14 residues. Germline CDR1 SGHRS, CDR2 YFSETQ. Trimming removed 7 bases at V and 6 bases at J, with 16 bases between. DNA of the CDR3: TGCGCCAGCTCTGACTTCACCGGGGCCGGGGAGCTGTTTTTT. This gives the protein CASSDFTGAGELFF.

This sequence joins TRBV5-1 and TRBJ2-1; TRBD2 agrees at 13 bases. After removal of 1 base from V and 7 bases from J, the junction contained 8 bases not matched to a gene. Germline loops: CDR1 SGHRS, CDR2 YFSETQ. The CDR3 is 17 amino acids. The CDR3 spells CASSLTGTSGILNEQFF. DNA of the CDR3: TGCGCCAGCAGCTTGACAGGGACTAGCGGGATATTAAATGAGCAGTTCTTC.